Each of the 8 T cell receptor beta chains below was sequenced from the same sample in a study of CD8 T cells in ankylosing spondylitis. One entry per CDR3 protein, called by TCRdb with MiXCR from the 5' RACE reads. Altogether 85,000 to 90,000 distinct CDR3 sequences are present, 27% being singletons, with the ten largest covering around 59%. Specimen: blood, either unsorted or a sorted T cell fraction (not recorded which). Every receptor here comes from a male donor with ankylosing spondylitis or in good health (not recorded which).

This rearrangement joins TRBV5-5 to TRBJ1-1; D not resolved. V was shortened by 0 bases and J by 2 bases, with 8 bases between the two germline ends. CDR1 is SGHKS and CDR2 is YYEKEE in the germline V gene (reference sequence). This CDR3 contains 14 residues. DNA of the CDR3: TGTGCCAGCAGCTTGGTGGCAGAAAACACTGAAGCTTTCTTT. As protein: CASSLVAENTEAFF.

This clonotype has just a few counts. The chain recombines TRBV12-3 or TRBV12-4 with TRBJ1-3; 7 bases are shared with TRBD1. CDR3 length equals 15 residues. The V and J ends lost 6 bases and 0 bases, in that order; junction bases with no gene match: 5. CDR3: CASSPRTGSGNTIYF. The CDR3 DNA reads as TGTGCCAGCAGCCCCCGGACAGGCTCTGGAAACACCATATATTTT.

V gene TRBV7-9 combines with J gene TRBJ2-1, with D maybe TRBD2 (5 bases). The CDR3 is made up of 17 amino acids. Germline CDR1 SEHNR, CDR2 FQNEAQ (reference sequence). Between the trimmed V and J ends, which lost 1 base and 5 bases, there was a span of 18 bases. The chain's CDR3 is CASSLVVGGQVDNEQFF. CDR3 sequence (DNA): TGTGCCAGCAGCTTAGTAGTAGGAGGTCAGGTGGACAATGAGCAGTTCTTC. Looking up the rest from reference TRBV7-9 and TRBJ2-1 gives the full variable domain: DTGVSQNPRHKITKRGQNVTFRCDPISEHNRLYWYRQTLGQGPEFLTYFQNEAQLEKSRLLSDRFSAERPKGSFSTLEIQRTEQGDSAMYLCASSLVVGGQVDNEQFFGPGTRLTVL.

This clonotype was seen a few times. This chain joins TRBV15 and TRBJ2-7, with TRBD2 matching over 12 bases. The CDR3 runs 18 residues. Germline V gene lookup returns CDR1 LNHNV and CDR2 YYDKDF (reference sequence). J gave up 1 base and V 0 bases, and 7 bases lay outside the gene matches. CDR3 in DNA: TGTGCCACCAGCAGAGATCGACTAGCGGGGGTCAGGTCCTACGAGCAGTACGTC. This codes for CATSRDRLAGVRSYEQYV.

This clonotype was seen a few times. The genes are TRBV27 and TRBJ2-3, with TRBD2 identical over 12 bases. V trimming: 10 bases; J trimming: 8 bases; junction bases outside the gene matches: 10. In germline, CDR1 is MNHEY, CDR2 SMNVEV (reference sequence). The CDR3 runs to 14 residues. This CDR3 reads CATRAGTSGPTQYF. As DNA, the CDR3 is TGTGCCACCCGGGCCGGGACTAGCGGGCCTACGCAGTATTTT.

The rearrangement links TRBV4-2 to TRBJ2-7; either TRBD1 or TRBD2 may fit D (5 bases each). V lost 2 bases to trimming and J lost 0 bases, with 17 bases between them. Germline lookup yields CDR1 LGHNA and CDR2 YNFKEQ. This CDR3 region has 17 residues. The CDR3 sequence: CASSQLSPNGASYEQYF. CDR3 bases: TGTGCCAGCAGCCAACTGTCCCCCAACGGGGCCTCCTACGAGCAGTACTTC.

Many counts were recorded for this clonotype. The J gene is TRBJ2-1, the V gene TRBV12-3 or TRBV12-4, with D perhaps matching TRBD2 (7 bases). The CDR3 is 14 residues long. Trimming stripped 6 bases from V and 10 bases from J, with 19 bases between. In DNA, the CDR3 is TGTGCCAGCAGAGCGAACGAGGGGGGGCGAGAGCAGTTCTTC. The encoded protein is CASRANEGGREQFF.

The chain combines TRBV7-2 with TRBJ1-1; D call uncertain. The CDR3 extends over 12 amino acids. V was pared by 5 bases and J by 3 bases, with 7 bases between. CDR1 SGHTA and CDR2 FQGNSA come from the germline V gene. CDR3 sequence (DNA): TGTGCCAGCAGCCAAACTTACACTGAAGCTTTCTTT. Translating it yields CASSQTYTEAFF.